The present T cell receptor beta chain was sequenced within a study of tumor-infiltrating lymphocytes in localized non-small cell lung cancer. The CDR3 totals 13 residues. Trimming stripped 0 bases from V and 4 bases from J, with 6 bases between. CDR1 LNHDA and CDR2 SQIVND come from the germline V gene (reference sequence). Comment on this clone: Antigen specificity is unknown.

Broader study findings: Available tissue quantity limited TCR sequencing to a patient subset. No T-cell fraction difference was seen between IM1 and IM2 tumors. Recurrence-free survival showed no association with tumor T-cell fraction.

The protocol was immunoSEQ multiplex PCR, while the TCRdb copy is restricted to in-frame clones and leaves out a portion. The data contain about 9,700 clones, about 72% of them seen just once; the ten biggest clones take up around 8.9%. The J gene is TRBJ1-1, the V gene TRBV19; no clear D gene. The TCR was taken from a human donor with non-small cell lung cancer. Sequenced sample: lung tumor tissue. DNA of the CDR3: TGTGCCAGTAGTATAGATACGGGCACTGAAGCTTTCTTT. Translated: CASSIDTGTEAFF. The complete variable domain, with remaining parts taken from reference TRBV19 and TRBJ1-1, reads DGGITQSPKYLFRKEGQNVTLSCEQNLNHDAMYWYRQDPGQGLRLIYYSQIVNDFQKGDIAEGYSVSREKKESFPLTVTSAQKNPTAFYLCASSIDTGTEAFFGQGTRLTVV.